A selection of T cell receptor beta chains follows, all from one sample in a study of vaccination effects on CD4 cells after COVID-19. Which antigens these TCRs recognize remains unknown. The data were produced by immunoSEQ multiplex PCR, yet TCRdb's version contains in-frame clones alone and is incomplete. Among around 32,000 clones listed, 65% to 75% were seen once. Sample: CD4+ T cells from PBMCs cultured with HCoV-229E spike peptides, taken after COVID-19 vaccination. Source of these receptors: a human donor who received a COVID-19 vaccine. Both conserved end residues are trimmed from each CDR3. Size values are once, few and many counts, or a class for expanded clones, and some rows have none.

-	TRBV6-4	TRBJ1-2	ASSPDRAGGYT
few	TRBV6-6	TRBJ2-7	ASKRGGDSYEQY
-	TRBV18	TRBJ2-6	ASSLSTNSGANVLT
-	TRBV5-1	TRBJ2-7	ASSFSPQRGGSYEQY
few	TRBV5-1	TRBJ1-4	ASSFGGANEKLF
-	TRBV3-1/TRBV3-2	TRBJ2-2	ASTGTGELF
-	TRBV3-1/TRBV3-2	TRBJ1-6	ASGPGEYNSPLH
-	TRBV5-1	TRBJ1-3	ASSLDGSSGNTIY
-	TRBV30	TRBJ1-4	AWSSTGTVNEKLF
-	TRBV14	TRBJ1-3	ASSQGPGSGNTIY
-	TRBV7-8	TRBJ2-3	ASIDRDRTDTQY
-	TRBV5-4	TRBJ2-5	ASSSGIAGRETQY
-	TRBV6-2/TRBV6-3	TRBJ2-1	ASSYISSYNEQF
-	TRBV27	TRBJ2-1	ASSFSLAGNEQF
-	TRBV7-9	TRBJ2-3	ASSLLAGLTLDTQY
-	TRBV12-5	TRBJ2-1	ASGSSGRVYNEQF
few	TRBV20-1	TRBJ1-2	SASLESGGYT
-	TRBV7-2	TRBJ2-5	ASSFGGGGRGTQY
-	TRBV19	TRBJ2-3	ASRRTVGGDTQY
few	TRBV4-1	TRBJ2-5	ASSRLGYQETQY
few	TRBV3-1/TRBV3-2	TRBJ1-3	ASSQTGSGNTIY
-	TRBV7-7	TRBJ2-5	ASSLGRQVTQETQY
-	TRBV6-5	TRBJ2-5	ASSPPGSGRKTQY
-	TRBV3-1/TRBV3-2	TRBJ2-7	ASSHRASYEQY
few	TRBV3-1/TRBV3-2	TRBJ2-1	ASSQLAGGWLEQF
-	TRBV25-1	TRBJ1-2	ASSRGSYGYT
-	TRBV13	TRBJ2-7	ATNGGFDYEQY
-	TRBV7-2	TRBJ1-1	ASSPATGYTEAF
-	TRBV27	TRBJ1-1	ASSVVGGNTEAF
-	TRBV24-1	TRBJ2-7	ATSWGAGAHYEQY
-	TRBV11-2	TRBJ2-2	ASSLEAVTTGELF
-	TRBV27	TRBJ1-1	ASSFHGGQGAF
-	TRBV10-2	TRBJ2-5	ASSEPKGTSGEETQY
once	TRBV24-1	TRBJ1-1	ATSGEAGTEAF
few	TRBV30	TRBJ1-3	AWAQASGNTIY
-	TRBV5-1	TRBJ2-5	ASRSQGAQETQY
-	TRBV2	TRBJ2-5	ASSFPGGEETQY
few	TRBV15	TRBJ2-2	ATSRDGGAGELF
-	TRBV25-1	TRBJ2-7	ASRETGGSYEQY
few	TRBV2	TRBJ2-2	ASSYSGRAGELF
-	TRBV6-1	TRBJ2-5	ASSETGIGETQY
-	TRBV19	TRBJ2-7	ASSIGTSGFYEQY
-	TRBV29-1	TRBJ2-1	SVVPRTEQF
-	TRBV11-1	TRBJ2-5	ASSLMRGGETQY
-	TRBV11-3	TRBJ2-3	ASSSHRGAETDTQY
-	TRBV6-5	TRBJ1-1	ASSSSGVTEAF
-	TRBV7-8	TRBJ1-1	ASSLARYTEAF
-	TRBV30	TRBJ1-1	AWNSRRQGVAF
-	TRBV12-3/TRBV12-4	TRBJ2-1	ASSLPGKNEQF
many	TRBV6-6	TRBJ2-2	ASNGKYTGELF
once	TRBV13	TRBJ1-1	ASSLVPGRLLLNTEAF
-	TRBV19	TRBJ2-7	ASSSAGGNSYEQY
-	TRBV10-3	TRBJ2-5	AISESGRQKETQY
-	TRBV6-6	TRBJ2-3	ASSYGTGSDTQY
-	TRBV10-3	TRBJ1-2	AISEWPGGSYGYT
few	TRBV5-1	TRBJ1-5	ATDRANQPQH
-	TRBV29-1	TRBJ2-7	SVARDRGDEQY
-	TRBV10-1	TRBJ2-2	ASRKDRVSTGELF
-	TRBV10-3	TRBJ2-1	AISESTPGLVSGNEQF
-	TRBV2	TRBJ1-4	ASIFQVNEKLF